This T cell receptor (beta chain) was captured in a study of control samples from healthy donors and cancer patients. This clone appeared a few times. TCRdb's table, derived via immunoSEQ multiplex PCR, lists solely in-frame clones and lacks some. This repertoire shows some 130,000 clones, approximately 90% found once; its top ten account for 2.1%. This receptor was obtained from a woman between 50 and 59 years old in good health. The specimen sequenced was blood.

The CDR3 loop is CASSLEAGLETQYF. In DNA form, the CDR3 reads TGCGCCAGCAGCTTGGAGGCAGGGCTGGAGACCCAGTACTTC. The rearrangement joins TRBV5-1 to TRBJ2-5; D might be TRBD1 (5 bases). The CDR3 is 14 residues long. The germline V and J ends were trimmed by 0 bases and 5 bases, with 11 bases remaining between them. Germline assignment: CDR1 SGHRS and CDR2 YFSETQ.